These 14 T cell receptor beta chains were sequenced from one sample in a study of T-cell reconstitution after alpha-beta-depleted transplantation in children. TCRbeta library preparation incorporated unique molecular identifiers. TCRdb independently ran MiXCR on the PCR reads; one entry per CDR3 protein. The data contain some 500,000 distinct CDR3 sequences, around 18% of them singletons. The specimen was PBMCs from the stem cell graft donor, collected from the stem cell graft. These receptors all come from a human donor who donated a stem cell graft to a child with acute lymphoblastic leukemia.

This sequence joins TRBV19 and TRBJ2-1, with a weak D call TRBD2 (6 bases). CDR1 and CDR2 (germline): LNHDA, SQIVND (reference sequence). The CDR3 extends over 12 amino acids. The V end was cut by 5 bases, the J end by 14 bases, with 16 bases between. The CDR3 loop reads CASSVGRDSKFF. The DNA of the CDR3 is TGTGCCAGTAGTGTCGGCCGGGACTCGAAGTTCTTC.

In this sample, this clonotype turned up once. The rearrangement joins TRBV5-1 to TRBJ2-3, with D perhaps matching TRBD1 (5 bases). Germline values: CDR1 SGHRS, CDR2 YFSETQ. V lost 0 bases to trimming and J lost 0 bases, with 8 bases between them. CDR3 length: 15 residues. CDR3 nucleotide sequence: TGCGCCAGCAGCTTGGGGGGCAAAAGCACAGATACGCAGTATTTT. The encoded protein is CASSLGGKSTDTQYF.

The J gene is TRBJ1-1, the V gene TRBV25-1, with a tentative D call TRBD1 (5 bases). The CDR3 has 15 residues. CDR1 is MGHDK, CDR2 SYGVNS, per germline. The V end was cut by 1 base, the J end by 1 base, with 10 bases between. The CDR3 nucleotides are TGTGCCAGCAGTGAATTTCGGGGGAGGAACACTGAAGCTTTCTTT. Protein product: CASSEFRGRNTEAFF.

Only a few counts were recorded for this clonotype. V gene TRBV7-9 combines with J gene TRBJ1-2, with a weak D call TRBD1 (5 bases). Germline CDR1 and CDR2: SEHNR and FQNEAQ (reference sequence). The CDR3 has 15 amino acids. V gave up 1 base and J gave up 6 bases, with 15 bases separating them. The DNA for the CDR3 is TGTGCCAGCAGCTTAGGGGGCAGGGAATCGGATGGCTACACCTTC. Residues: CASSLGGRESDGYTF.

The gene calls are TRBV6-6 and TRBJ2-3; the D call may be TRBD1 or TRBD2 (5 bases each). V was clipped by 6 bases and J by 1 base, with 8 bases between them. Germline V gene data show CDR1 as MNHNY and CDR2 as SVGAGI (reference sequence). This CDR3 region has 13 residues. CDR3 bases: TGTGCCAGCAGCGGGGCACGCACAGATACGCAGTATTTT. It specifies CASSGARTDTQYF.

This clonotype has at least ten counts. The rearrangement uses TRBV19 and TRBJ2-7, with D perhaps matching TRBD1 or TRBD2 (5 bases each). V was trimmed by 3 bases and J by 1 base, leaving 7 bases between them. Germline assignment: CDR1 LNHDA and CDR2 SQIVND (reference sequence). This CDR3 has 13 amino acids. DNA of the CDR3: TGTGCCAGTAGTATCGGGGCTTCCTACGAGCAGTACTTC. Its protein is CASSIGASYEQYF.

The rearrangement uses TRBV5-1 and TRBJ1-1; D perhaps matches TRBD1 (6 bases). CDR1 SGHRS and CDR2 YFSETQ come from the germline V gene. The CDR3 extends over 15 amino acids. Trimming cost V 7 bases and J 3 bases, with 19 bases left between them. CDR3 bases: TGCGCCAGCGAGACAGGCCTAGGACCTTACACTGAAGCTTTCTTT. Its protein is CASETGLGPYTEAFF. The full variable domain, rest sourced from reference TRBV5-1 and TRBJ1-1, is KAGVTQTPRYLIKTRGQQVTLSCSPISGHRSVSWYQQTPGQGLQFLFEYFSETQRNKGNFPGRFSGRQFSNSRSEMNVSTLELGDSALYLCASETGLGPYTEAFFGQGTRLTVV.

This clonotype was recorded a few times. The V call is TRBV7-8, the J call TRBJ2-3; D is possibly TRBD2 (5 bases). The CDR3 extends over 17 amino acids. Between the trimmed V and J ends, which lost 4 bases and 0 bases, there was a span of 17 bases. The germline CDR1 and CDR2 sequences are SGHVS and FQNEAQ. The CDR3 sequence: CASSSLFEGDSTDTQYF. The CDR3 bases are TGTGCCAGCAGCTCTTTGTTTGAGGGAGATAGCACAGATACGCAGTATTTT.

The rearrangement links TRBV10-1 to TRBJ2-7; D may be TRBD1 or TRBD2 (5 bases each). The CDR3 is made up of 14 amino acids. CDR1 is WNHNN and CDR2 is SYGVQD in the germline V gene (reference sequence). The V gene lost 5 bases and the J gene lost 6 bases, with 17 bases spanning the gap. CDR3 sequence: CASSTGTGVREQYF. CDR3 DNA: TGCGCCAGCAGTACCGGGACGGGCGTCCGCGAGCAGTACTTC.

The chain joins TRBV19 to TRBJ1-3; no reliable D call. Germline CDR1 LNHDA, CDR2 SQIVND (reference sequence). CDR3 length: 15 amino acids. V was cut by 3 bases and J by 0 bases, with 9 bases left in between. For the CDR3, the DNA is TGTGCCAGTAGTATGATGGGCTTCTCTGGAAACACCATATATTTT. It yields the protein CASSMMGFSGNTIYF.

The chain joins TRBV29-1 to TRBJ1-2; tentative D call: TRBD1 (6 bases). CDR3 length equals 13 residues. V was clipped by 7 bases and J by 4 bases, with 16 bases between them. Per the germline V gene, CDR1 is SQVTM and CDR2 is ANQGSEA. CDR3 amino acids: CSGLVDSIYGYTF. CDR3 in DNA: TGCAGCGGCCTGGTGGACAGTATCTATGGCTACACCTTC. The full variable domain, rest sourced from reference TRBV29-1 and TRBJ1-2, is SAVISQKPSRDICQRGTSLTIQCQVDSQVTMMFWYRQQPGQSLTLIATANQGSEATYESGFVIDKFPISRPNLTFSTLTVSNMSPEDSSIYLCSGLVDSIYGYTFGSGTRLTVV.

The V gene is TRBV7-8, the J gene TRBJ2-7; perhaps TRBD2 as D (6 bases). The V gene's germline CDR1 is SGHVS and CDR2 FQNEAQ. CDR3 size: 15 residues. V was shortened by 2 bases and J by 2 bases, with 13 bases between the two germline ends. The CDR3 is CASSLRGGVTYEQYF. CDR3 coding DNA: TGTGCCAGCAGCTTAAGGGGCGGGGTCACCTACGAGCAGTACTTC.

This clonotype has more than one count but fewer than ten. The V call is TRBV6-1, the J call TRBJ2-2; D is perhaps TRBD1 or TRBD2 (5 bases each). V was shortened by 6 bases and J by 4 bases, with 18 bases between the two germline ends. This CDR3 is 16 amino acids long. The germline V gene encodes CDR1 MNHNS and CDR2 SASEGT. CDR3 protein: CASSTEGLTGTGELFF. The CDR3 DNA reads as TGTGCCAGCAGCACCGAAGGACTTACAGGCACCGGGGAGCTGTTTTTT.

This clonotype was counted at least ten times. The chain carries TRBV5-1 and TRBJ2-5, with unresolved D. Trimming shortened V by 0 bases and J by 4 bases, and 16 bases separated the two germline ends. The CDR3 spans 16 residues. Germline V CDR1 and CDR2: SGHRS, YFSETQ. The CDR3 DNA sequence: TGCGCCAGCAGCTTGGGAACAGCTGCAAGGAGAGAGACCCAGTACTTC. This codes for CASSLGTAARRETQYF.